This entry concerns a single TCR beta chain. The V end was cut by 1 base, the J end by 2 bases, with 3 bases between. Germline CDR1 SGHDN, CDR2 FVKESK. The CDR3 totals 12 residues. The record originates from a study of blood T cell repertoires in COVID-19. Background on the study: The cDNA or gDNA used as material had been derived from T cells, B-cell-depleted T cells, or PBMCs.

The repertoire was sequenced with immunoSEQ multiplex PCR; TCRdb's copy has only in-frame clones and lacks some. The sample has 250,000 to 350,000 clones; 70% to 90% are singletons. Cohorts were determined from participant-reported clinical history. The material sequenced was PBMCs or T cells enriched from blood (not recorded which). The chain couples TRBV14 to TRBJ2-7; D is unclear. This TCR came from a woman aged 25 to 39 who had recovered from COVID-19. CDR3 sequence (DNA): TGTGCCAGCAGCCAAGGGCCCTACGAGCAGTACTTC. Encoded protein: CASSQGPYEQYF.